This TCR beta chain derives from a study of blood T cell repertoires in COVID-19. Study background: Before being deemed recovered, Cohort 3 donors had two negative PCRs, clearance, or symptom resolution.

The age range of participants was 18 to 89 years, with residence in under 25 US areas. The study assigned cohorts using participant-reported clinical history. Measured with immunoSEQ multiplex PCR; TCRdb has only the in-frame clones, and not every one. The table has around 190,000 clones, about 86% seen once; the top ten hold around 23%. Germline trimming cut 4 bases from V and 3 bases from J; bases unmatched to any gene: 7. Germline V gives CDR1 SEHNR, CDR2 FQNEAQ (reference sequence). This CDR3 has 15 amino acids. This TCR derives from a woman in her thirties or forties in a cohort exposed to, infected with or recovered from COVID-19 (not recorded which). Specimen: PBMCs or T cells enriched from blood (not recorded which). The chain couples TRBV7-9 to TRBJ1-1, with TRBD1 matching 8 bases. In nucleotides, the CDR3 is TGTGCCAGCAGCTCTACCGGGACAGGAGACACTGAAGCTTTCTTT. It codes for CASSSTGTGDTEAFF.